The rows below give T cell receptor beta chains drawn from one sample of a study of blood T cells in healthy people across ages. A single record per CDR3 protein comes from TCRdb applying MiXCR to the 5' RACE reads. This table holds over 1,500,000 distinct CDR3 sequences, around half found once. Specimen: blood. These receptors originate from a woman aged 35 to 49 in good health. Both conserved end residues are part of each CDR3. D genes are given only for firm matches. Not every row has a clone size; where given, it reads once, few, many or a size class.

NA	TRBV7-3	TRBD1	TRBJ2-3	TGTGCCAGCAGGAAGACAGGGGGCGGCACAGATACGCAGTATTTT	CASRKTGGGTDTQYF
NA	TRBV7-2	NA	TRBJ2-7	TGTGCCAGCAGCTTAGAAGGGTGGTCGGGGCTTAGCTCCTACGAGCAGTACTTC	CASSLEGWSGLSSYEQYF
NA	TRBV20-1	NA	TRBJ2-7	TGCAGTGCTAGAAATGGGGGCTTCACCTACGAGCAGTACTTC	CSARNGGFTYEQYF
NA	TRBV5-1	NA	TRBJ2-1	TGCGCCAGCAGCTTGGCGGCTAGATTGGATGAGCAGTTCTTC	CASSLAARLDEQFF
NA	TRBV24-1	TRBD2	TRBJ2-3	TGTGCCACCAGAGCAAGCGGGGGCTCCCCGAGCACAGATACGCAGTATTTT	CATRASGGSPSTDTQYF
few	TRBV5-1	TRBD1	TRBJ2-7	TGCGCCAGCAGCCCAGCCACCGGGACAGGCAACTACGAGCAGTACTTC	CASSPATGTGNYEQYF
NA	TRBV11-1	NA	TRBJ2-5	TGTGCCAGCAGCCGCCTTGGGGGGTCGTCGGAAGAGACCCAGTACTTC	CASSRLGGSSEETQYF
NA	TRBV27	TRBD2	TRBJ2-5	TGTGCCAGCAGTTTAAATGGGGCGGGGGTGAAGACCCAGTACTTC	CASSLNGAGVKTQYF
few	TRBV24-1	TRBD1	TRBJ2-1	TGTGCCACCAGTGGAGGCCTTACAGGGGGCCATGAGCAGTTCTTC	CATSGGLTGGHEQFF
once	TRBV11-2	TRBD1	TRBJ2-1	TGTGCCAGCAGCGCGATACAGGGGAAATACAATGAGCAGTTCTTC	CASSAIQGKYNEQFF
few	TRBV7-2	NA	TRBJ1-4	TGTGCCAGCAGCCCGATAGGATCGAGTAATGAAAAACTGTTTTTT	CASSPIGSSNEKLFF
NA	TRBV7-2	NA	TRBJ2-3	TGTGCCAGCAGCTTAGAGGCAGGGGAGGTCGTAACTTTCACAGATACGCAGTATTTT	CASSLEAGEVVTFTDTQYF
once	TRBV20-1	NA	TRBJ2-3	TGCAGTGCTAGAGACGATCTGGGTATAGGAGATACGCAGTATTTT	CSARDDLGIGDTQYF
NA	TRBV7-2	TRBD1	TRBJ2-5	TGTGCCAGCAGCTTAACGGGACAGGCTCTAGCAAGAGAGACCCAGTACTTC	CASSLTGQALARETQYF
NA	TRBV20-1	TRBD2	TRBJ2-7	TGCAGTACTAGCGGGGGGCAGGGGCTAGGTGGCGAGCAGTACTTC	CSTSGGQGLGGEQYF
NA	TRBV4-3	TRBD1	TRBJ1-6	TGCGCCAGCAGCCAAGTGACAGGGGGCAGTTCACCCCTCCACTTT	CASSQVTGGSSPLHF
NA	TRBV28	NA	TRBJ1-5	TGTGCCAGCAGGGCAGACAATCAGCCCCAGCATTTT	CASRADNQPQHF
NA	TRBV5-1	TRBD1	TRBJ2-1	TGCGCCAGCAGCTTGGCCAGGGCAGGGGGCAATGAGCAGTTCTTC	CASSLARAGGNEQFF
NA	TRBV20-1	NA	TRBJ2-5	TGCAGTGCTAGAGATCACCCATGGGGGTTCGAGGCCCAGTACTTC	CSARDHPWGFEAQYF
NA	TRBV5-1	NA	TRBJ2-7	TGCGCCAGCAGCCCTGTCCCGGATTACGAGCAGTACTTC	CASSPVPDYEQYF
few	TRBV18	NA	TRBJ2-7	TGTGCCAGCTCACCCCAACGTTCCAGGCCCAGACAGCACTCCTACGAGCAGTACTTC	CASSPQRSRPRQHSYEQYF
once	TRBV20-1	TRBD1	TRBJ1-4	TGCAGTGCGGAGACAGGGAATGGTGAAAAACTGTTTTTT	CSAETGNGEKLFF
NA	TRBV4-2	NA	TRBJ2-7	TGTGCCAGCAGCCAAGTGTCGACTAGTACGGGCAATGAGCAGTACTTC	CASSQVSTSTGNEQYF
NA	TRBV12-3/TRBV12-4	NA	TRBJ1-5	TGTGCCAGCAGTTTCCAGCAGAATAGCAATCAGCCCCAGCATTTT	CASSFQQNSNQPQHF
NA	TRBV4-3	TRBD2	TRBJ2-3	TGCGCCAGCAGCCAAGAACCAGCGGGGGGGTACCCCACAGATACGCAGTATTTT	CASSQEPAGGYPTDTQYF